The source of this T cell receptor (beta chain) is a study of T cell changes during pregnancy in multiple sclerosis. The assay was immunoSEQ multiplex PCR, and TCRdb's table has in-frame clones only and misses some. Of fewer than 60,000 clones listed, 91% are singletons. The CDR3 runs to 17 residues. CDR1 is GTSNPN, CDR2 SVGIG, per germline (reference sequence). The V gene lost 1 base and the J gene lost 0 bases, with 18 bases spanning the gap. This rearrangement joins TRBV30 to TRBJ1-1; D unresolved. This sample comprised peripheral blood, obtained after pregnancy. The receptor comes from a female donor in good health, enrolled as a control in a pregnancy study. Here the CDR3 reads CAWSDPRSVLMNTEAFF. The CDR3 nucleotides are TGTGCCTGGAGTGACCCTCGGTCCGTACTCATGAACACTGAAGCTTTCTTT.